The 2 T cell receptor beta chains below come from one sample, sequenced in a study of metastatic and nonmetastatic thyroid tumors. TCRdb redid the clone calls on the PCR reads using MiXCR. The data contain 85,000 to 100,000 clones, 12% of them singletons. Nobody among the patients had been given any treatment before thyroid surgery. Sequencing used blood. The receptors originated from a female donor with papillary thyroid cancer or a benign thyroid nodule (not recorded which). Some clones in this sample may be carry-over from other donors' samples.

This clone was detected ten times or more. This chain uses TRBV20-1 with TRBJ1-6; 7 nucleotides match TRBD1. This CDR3 region has 14 residues. V lost 1 base and J lost 5; bases outside the gene matches: 2. Looked up from germline, CDR1 is DFQATT and CDR2 is SNEGSKA (reference sequence). This chain's CDR3 is CSARVGTDNSPLHF. The CDR3 DNA follows: TGCAGTGCTAGAGTGGGGACAGATAATTCACCCCTCCACTTT.

This clone came up many times. In DNA, the CDR3 is TGTGCCAGCAGTTACTCGAGGACTAGTTACACCGGGGAGCTGTTTTTT. Residues: CASSYSRTSYTGELFF. The chain uses TRBV6-2 or TRBV6-3 and TRBJ2-2; 7 nucleotides match TRBD2. V lost 0 bases to trimming and J lost 3 bases; unmatched junction nucleotides: 4. Per germline, CDR1 MNHEY and CDR2 SVGEGT. CDR3 size: 16 residues.